The sequence of this T cell receptor beta chain was determined in a study of beta chain features in type 1 diabetes. Each of the CD4+ naive, central memory, regulatory and stem cell-like memory populations was sorted via CD45RO/CCR7/CD25/CD127/CD95/CD27. Purities over 95% were achieved in all sorted populations. All of the isolated RNA was reverse transcribed, so expressed TCRB transcripts were sequenced. The method was immunoSEQ multiplex PCR; TCRdb's version includes in-frame clones alone and lacks a portion of them. The table has under 250,000 clones, 11% seen once. Broader study findings: A potential PCR bias toward shorter templates would be equal in patient and control samples. Fewer junction insertions and more nucleotide deletions appeared in type 1 diabetes patients.

This clone was detected a few times. As yet, its antigen is unknown. This receptor was obtained from a man aged 18 to 30 in good health. Sequenced input: central memory CD4+ T cells from blood.

The CDR3 protein is CASSFTDSPGQPQHF. The DNA of the CDR3 is TGTGCCAGCAGCTTCACAGACAGTCCCGGTCAGCCCCAGCATTTT. The chain carries TRBV5-5 and TRBJ1-5, with TRBD1 as a possible D gene (5 bases). Per germline, CDR1 SGHKS and CDR2 YYEKEE (reference sequence). The V gene lost 2 bases and the J gene lost 6 bases, with 15 bases spanning the gap. The CDR3 spans 15 residues.